The 11 T cell receptor beta chains below come from one sample, sequenced in a study of blood T cell repertoires in COVID-19 (dated by TCRdb to between 2020 and 2021). Library preparation employed the immunoSEQ multiplex PCR assay. TCRdb provides this immuneACCESS table in a form limited to in-frame rearrangements. Some clones are lacking; in checked studies, under half of them reflect an unresolved V gene, and why the rest are absent is not known. The sample profile shows some 200,000 clones; 88% of them were found once. The ten largest clones capture approximately 1.6% of the sample. The specimen sequenced was peripheral blood. The receptors were sampled from a man between 65 and 85 years old with acute or convalescent COVID-19.

This clone has only one observation. The V call is TRBV5-1, the J call TRBJ1-3, with 9 bases that match TRBD1. In germline, CDR1 is SGHRS, CDR2 YFSETQ. Trimming removed 1 base from V and 4 bases from J; junction bases left unmatched: 12. This CDR3 is built from 18 residues. The CDR3 loop reads CASSLYRGQGPQGNTIYF. CDR3 bases: TGCGCCAGCAGCTTGTACCGGGGACAGGGACCTCAAGGAAACACCATATATTTT.

This chain uses TRBV19 with TRBJ2-7, with 10 nucleotides matching TRBD1. CDR3 length: 15 residues. The germline gives CDR1 LNHDA, CDR2 SQIVND (reference sequence). V shed 3 bases, J shed 3 bases, and the junction held 5 bases outside the gene matches. Here the CDR3 DNA reads TGTGCCAGTAGTATTCCGGGACAGGGGTACTACGAGCAGTACTTC. Protein: CASSIPGQGYYEQYF.

The V gene is TRBV7-9, the J gene TRBJ2-1, with 12 bases identical to TRBD2. The CDR3 extends over 14 amino acids. The V gene end was trimmed by 1 base and the J gene end by 15 bases; junction bases not matched to a gene: 7. Germline V gives CDR1 SEHNR, CDR2 FQNEAQ (reference sequence). This chain's CDR3 is CASSLGLAGVMLFF. The CDR3 nucleotides read TGTGCCAGCAGCTTAGGACTAGCGGGAGTGATGCTGTTCTTC.

The V gene is TRBV29-1, the J gene TRBJ2-3; 12 bases agree with TRBD2. Germline trimming cut 5 bases from V and 0 bases from J; bases unmatched to any gene: 3. The CDR3 sequence is 15 residues long. The germline V gene has CDR1 SQVTM and CDR2 ANQGSEA. In nucleotides, the CDR3 is TGCAGCGTTCTAGGGACTAGCGGGAGCACAGATACGCAGTATTTT. Protein sequence: CSVLGTSGSTDTQYF.

This chain links TRBV19 with TRBJ2-5; D unresolved. V lost 5 bases and J lost 3, with 13 bases in between. CDR1 and CDR2 from the germline V gene are LNHDA and SQIVND (reference sequence). The CDR3 spans 14 residues. DNA for the CDR3: TGTGCCAGTAGTGTTACCCGACACGAAGAGACCCAGTACTTC. Its translation is CASSVTRHEETQYF.

This sequence joins TRBV19 and TRBJ2-6; the match to TRBD1 covers 8 bases. Germline-derived CDR1 and CDR2 are LNHDA and SQIVND (reference sequence). CDR3 length: 13 amino acids. V lost 7 bases to trimming and J lost 8 bases; unmatched junction nucleotides: 4. The CDR3 nucleotides read TGTGCCAGTATGCCAGGGGGCTCCAACGTCCTGACTTTC. It specifies CASMPGGSNVLTF. The entire variable domain, with the rest obtained from reference TRBV19 and TRBJ2-6, is as follows: DGGITQSPKYLFRKEGQNVTLSCEQNLNHDAMYWYRQDPGQGLRLIYYSQIVNDFQKGDIAEGYSVSREKKESFPLTVTSAQKNPTAFYLCASMPGGSNVLTFGAGSRLTVL.

This sequence joins TRBV6-5 and TRBJ2-7; the D gene is possibly TRBD2 (6 bases). This CDR3 contains 15 residues. Germline V gene lookup returns CDR1 MNHEY and CDR2 SVGAGI. V lost 7 bases and J lost 1, with 17 bases in between. The CDR3, as DNA: TGTGCCAGCAATCCCACCGGGACTGCTTCCTACGAGCAGTACTTC. It yields the protein CASNPTGTASYEQYF.

The chain couples TRBV11-2 to TRBJ2-5, with 13 bases matching TRBD2. This CDR3 is built from 16 residues. Germline V gene lookup returns CDR1 SGHAT and CDR2 FQNNGV. Unmatched junction bases numbered 5, after V lost 3 bases and J lost 4 bases. DNA of the CDR3: TGTGCCAGCAGCTTCAGGACTAGCGGGAGTGGAGAGACCCAGTACTTC. Encoded protein: CASSFRTSGSGETQYF.

The chain couples TRBV11-3 to TRBJ1-1; D is uncertain. Per the germline V gene, CDR1 is SGHNT and CDR2 is YENEEA. CDR3 size: 15 residues. Deletions cut 1 base from V and 0 bases from J, with 9 bases between. In nucleotides, the CDR3 is TGTGCCAGCAGCTTAGGGGGAGGGATGAACACTGAAGCTTTCTTT. This gives the protein CASSLGGGMNTEAFF. Full variable domain (rest looked up from reference TRBV11-3 and TRBJ1-1): EAGVVQSPRYKIIEKKQPVAFWCNPISGHNTLYWYLQNLGQGPELLIRYENEEAVDDSQLPKDRFSAERLKGVDSTLKIQPAELGDSAVYLCASSLGGGMNTEAFFGQGTRLTVV.

This chain connects TRBV10-3 to TRBJ2-1; the match to TRBD2 covers 12 bases. V shed 0 bases, J shed 8 bases, and the junction held 5 bases outside the gene matches. Germline CDR1 reads ENHRY; CDR2 reads SYGVKD. The CDR3 runs to 16 residues. CDR3 sequence: CAISESRLAGGHEQFF. In nucleotides, the CDR3 is TGTGCCATCAGTGAGTCTAGGCTAGCGGGAGGGCATGAGCAGTTCTTC.

CDR3 sequence: CSVSQTGNTIYF. CDR3 nucleotide sequence: TGCAGCGTTTCACAGACTGGAAACACCATATATTTT. The chain links TRBV29-1 to TRBJ1-3, with D unresolved. The germline CDR1 and CDR2 sequences are SQVTM and ANQGSEA. The CDR3 spans 12 residues. V was trimmed by 5 bases and J by 2 bases, leaving 7 bases between them.